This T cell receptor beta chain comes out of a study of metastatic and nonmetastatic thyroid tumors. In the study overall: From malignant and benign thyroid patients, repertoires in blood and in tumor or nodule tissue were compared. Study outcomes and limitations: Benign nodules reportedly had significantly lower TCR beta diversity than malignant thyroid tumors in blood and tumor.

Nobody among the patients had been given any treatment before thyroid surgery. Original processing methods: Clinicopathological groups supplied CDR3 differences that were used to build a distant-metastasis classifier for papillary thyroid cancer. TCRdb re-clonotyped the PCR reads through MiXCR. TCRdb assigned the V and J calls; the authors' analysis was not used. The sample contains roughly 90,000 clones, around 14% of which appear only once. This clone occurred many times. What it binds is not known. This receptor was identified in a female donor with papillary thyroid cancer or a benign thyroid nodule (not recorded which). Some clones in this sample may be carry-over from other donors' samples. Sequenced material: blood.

The CDR3 spells CASSQLTGGSDSPLHF. The CDR3 DNA reads TGTGCCAGCAGCCAATTGACAGGGGGTAGTGATTCACCCCTCCACTTT. This sequence joins TRBV28 and TRBJ1-6; 9 bases map to TRBD1. Unmatched junction bases numbered 11, after V lost 6 bases and J lost 8 bases. Germline V gene sequence: CDR1 MDHEN, CDR2 SYDVKM. The CDR3 is 16 amino acids.